The clone carrying this T cell receptor (beta chain) was seen repeatedly, ten times or more. The antigen remains unidentified. Using RNA transcripts as the source, TCR beta CDR3 regions were amplified. The HTBI primer set was used in a first-round RT-PCR of the TCR CDR3. TCRdb passed the multiplex PCR reads through MiXCR, listing each CDR3 protein once. There are fewer than 500,000 distinct CDR3 sequences in the sample; roughly 14% occur only once, and over 10% lies in the top ten. This entry belongs to a study of T cells in Graves' hyperthyroidism and ophthalmopathy. Study context: Sampling of peripheral blood happened at initial diagnosis, prior to any treatment. Study-level points and caveats: Most expanded thyroid clonotypes above 0.001 recurred in blood.

Per the germline V gene, CDR1 is MNHNS and CDR2 is SASEGT. The CDR3 spans 14 residues. The junction had 3 bases not matched to a gene; V was cut back by 7 bases and J by 2 bases. Uncontrolled infection, other autoimmune disease, pregnancy or lactation barred patients from enrollment. The receptor comes from a man aged 18 to 29 with Graves' ophthalmopathy. Sequencing used blood. V gene TRBV6-1 combines with J gene TRBJ2-3, with 10 bases aligning to TRBD2. CDR3 bases: TGTGCCAGCAAGCGGGAGGGCCTCACAGATACGCAGTATTTT. Translation: CASKREGLTDTQYF.